Below, 15 T cell receptor beta chains from the same sample are listed, as sequenced in a study of T cell responses to AZD1222 COVID-19 vaccine (dated by TCRdb to the early 2020s). The time point label of this sample denotes: about 28 days (+/-7) after the second vaccine dose. Library creation used the immunoSEQ multiplex PCR assay. The clones in this table, taken by TCRdb from immuneACCESS, are in-frame only. Not every clone is retained; where verified, under half of the shortfall comes from an unresolved V gene, and the cause of the rest is unknown. This sample gives tens of thousands of clones in total; approximately 90% of them show up just once. About 5.4% of the sample lies in the top ten. The specimen was peripheral blood, collected 28 days after the second AZD1222 dose. These receptors originate from an adult who received the AZD1222 COVID-19 vaccine.

This rearrangement joins TRBV19 to TRBJ1-6, with TRBD1 identical over 8 bases. The V gene end was trimmed by 4 bases and the J gene end by 9 bases; junction bases not matched to a gene: 5. The CDR3 sequence is 14 residues long. From germline, CDR1 is LNHDA and CDR2 SQIVND (reference sequence). The CDR3 is CASSTDRGGSPLHF. For the CDR3, the DNA is TGTGCCAGTAGTACTGACAGGGGTGGTTCACCCCTCCACTTT.

This clone turned up a few times. The chain joins TRBV28 to TRBJ1-2; TRBD1 agrees at 8 bases. CDR1 is MDHEN and CDR2 is SYDVKM in the germline V gene. The junction had 19 bases not matched to a gene; V was cut back by 5 bases and J by 5 bases. The CDR3 totals 18 residues. In DNA form, the CDR3 reads TGTGCCAGCAGTGCCCCACAGGGGGACGCTAAATGGGCATATGGCTACACCTTC. Its translation: CASSAPQGDAKWAYGYTF.

This clone was detected a few times. CDR3 nucleotides: TGTGCCAGCAGTGATTTTACCAGCGCGTCACTCTATGGCTACACCTTC. As protein: CASSDFTSASLYGYTF. The rearrangement uses TRBV6-1 and TRBJ1-2, with no clear D. V was clipped by 3 bases and J by 4 bases, with 18 bases between them. CDR1 is MNHNS and CDR2 is SASEGT in the germline V gene. This CDR3 comprises 16 residues.

V usage is TRBV6-4 and J usage is TRBJ1-1; 8 positions agree with TRBD1. The junction had 3 bases not matched to a gene; V was cut back by 5 bases and J by 4 bases. In germline, CDR1 is MRHNA, CDR2 SNTAGT. The CDR3 runs to 13 residues. The CDR3 protein is CASSRQGSTEAFF. The CDR3 DNA reads TGTGCCAGCAGTCGACAGGGGAGCACTGAAGCTTTCTTT.

This CDR3 is CASSLSWKDTQYF. In nucleotides, the CDR3 is TGTGCCAGCAGCTTGTCGTGGAAGGATACGCAGTATTTT. The rearrangement links TRBV5-5 to TRBJ2-3; no definite D call. In germline, CDR1 is SGHKS, CDR2 YYEKEE (reference sequence). Trimming cost V 1 base and J 6 bases, with 9 bases left between them. This CDR3 spans 13 amino acids.

The genes are TRBV9 and TRBJ1-6, with D maybe TRBD1 (5 bases). The CDR3 contains 16 residues. V lost 0 bases to trimming and J lost 10 bases, with 17 bases between them. CDR1 SGDLS and CDR2 YYNGEE come from the germline V gene. The CDR3 DNA is TGTGCCAGCAGCGTAGAGCCCGACAGCCAGTGGTCACCCCTCCACTTT. As protein: CASSVEPDSQWSPLHF.

The chain has TRBV7-2 and TRBJ1-3, with 7 bases aligning to TRBD1. CDR1 and CDR2 from the germline V gene are SGHTA and FQGNSA. The CDR3 has 14 amino acids. Losses at the gene ends were 5 bases for V and 1 base for J; bases not matched to a gene: 2. Written as DNA, the CDR3 is TGTGCCAGCAGCCCGGGACAGTCTGGAAACACCATATATTTT. Translating gives CASSPGQSGNTIYF.

The chain uses TRBV7-2 and TRBJ2-7, with TRBD1 matching over 10 bases. The CDR3 is 15 amino acids. Germline CDR1 reads SGHTA; CDR2 reads FQGNSA. The J segment lost 6 bases and the V segment lost 5 bases, leaving 10 bases of the junction unmatched. In DNA form, the CDR3 reads TGTGCCAGCAGCGCCCGGGACAGGGGATCGAGCGAGCAGTACTTC. Translating it yields CASSARDRGSSEQYF. The full variable domain, completed using reference TRBV7-2 and TRBJ2-7, is GAGVSQSPSNKVTEKGKDVELRCDPISGHTALYWYRQSLGQGLEFLIYFQGNSAPDKSGLPSDRFSAERTGGSVSTLTIQRTQQEDSAVYLCASSARDRGSSEQYFGPGTRLTVT.

The rearrangement links TRBV28 to TRBJ1-4; D uncertain. The CDR3 totals 12 residues. Germline CDR1 is MDHEN and CDR2 is SYDVKM. The V end was cut by 6 bases, the J end by 8 bases, with 10 bases between. The CDR3 is CASSHTVEKLFF. CDR3 nucleotides: TGTGCCAGCAGCCATACGGTGGAAAAACTGTTTTTT.

CDR3 nucleotide sequence: TGTGCCAGCAGTGACTCCTACAGGGAGAAGTACAATGAGCAGTTCTTC. Translating it yields CASSDSYREKYNEQFF. The chain links TRBV6-4 to TRBJ2-1, with TRBD1 as a possible D gene (6 bases). In germline, CDR1 is MRHNA, CDR2 SNTAGT. With 0 bases removed from V and 4 bases from J, the gap between germline ends came to 13 bases. The CDR3 covers 16 residues.

This chain uses TRBV6-2 or TRBV6-3 with TRBJ1-1; 7 bases align to TRBD1. This CDR3 is 13 amino acids long. CDR1 is MNHEY and CDR2 is SVGEGT in the germline V gene. J was trimmed by 1 base and V by 5 bases; bases with no gene match: 1. CDR3 sequence reads: CASSRTGNTEAFF. In DNA form, the CDR3 reads TGTGCCAGCAGTCGGACAGGGAACACTGAAGCTTTCTTT.

The rearrangement joins TRBV5-1 to TRBJ1-5; possibly TRBD1 for D (5 bases). The germline V gene has CDR1 SGHRS and CDR2 YFSETQ. This CDR3 has 15 residues. V was trimmed by 4 bases and J by 0 bases, leaving 11 bases between them. The CDR3 loop is CASSAGGISNQPQHF. The DNA for the CDR3 is TGCGCCAGCAGCGCGGGGGGAATTAGCAATCAGCCCCAGCATTTT.

The chain combines TRBV6-5 with TRBJ2-1; D uncertain. CDR1 is MNHEY, CDR2 SVGAGI, per germline. The V and J ends lost 6 bases and 0 bases respectively, with 3 bases between them. The CDR3 has 12 amino acids. The CDR3 region has the DNA TGTGCCAGCAGGAGCTCCTACAATGAGCAGTTCTTC. Protein product: CASRSSYNEQFF.

The rearrangement joins TRBV9 to TRBJ2-1, with 7 positions matching TRBD1. Germline lookup yields CDR1 SGDLS and CDR2 YYNGEE. V shed 0 bases, J shed 2 bases, and the junction held 5 bases outside the gene matches. The CDR3 totals 16 residues. In DNA, the CDR3 is TGTGCCAGCAGCGTAGGTCAGGACAGGCCCTACAATGAGCAGTTCTTC. Its protein is CASSVGQDRPYNEQFF.

The rearrangement links TRBV24-1 to TRBJ2-3; 7 bases are a match to TRBD2. In germline, CDR1 is KGHDR, CDR2 SFDVKD. The CDR3 has 13 amino acids. Trimming at V came to 9 bases and at J to 2 bases, leaving 4 bases not matched to a gene. The CDR3 bases are TGTGCCACCGGTCAGCGGGACACAGATACGCAGTATTTT. Translated: CATGQRDTDTQYF.